These 13 T cell receptor beta chains originate from one sample sequenced in a study of blood T cell repertoires in COVID-19. The repertoire was sequenced with immunoSEQ multiplex PCR; TCRdb's copy has only in-frame clones and lacks some. The sample contains 160,000 or so clones, 87% of which appear only once. The specimen sequenced was peripheral blood. These receptor sequences come from a woman aged 45-65 years with acute or convalescent COVID-19.

The chain joins TRBV4-3 to TRBJ2-2; D might be TRBD1 (5 bases). The V and J ends lost 2 bases and 1 base respectively, with 5 bases between them. Germline-derived CDR1 and CDR2 are LGHNA and YSLEER. The CDR3 runs 14 residues. The CDR3 reads CASSQQGNTGELFF. The CDR3 DNA sequence: TGCGCCAGCAGCCAACAGGGGAACACCGGGGAGCTGTTTTTT.

V gene TRBV6-5 combines with J gene TRBJ1-2; D may be TRBD1 (5 bases). The CDR3 spans 14 residues. Trimming stripped 6 bases from V and 7 bases from J, with 18 bases between. CDR1 and CDR2 from the germline V gene are MNHEY and SVGAGI. The CDR3, as DNA: TGTGCCAGCAGACAAGGACTGGGGACTGCTGGCTACACCTTC. Protein: CASRQGLGTAGYTF.

The chain employs TRBV5-1 and TRBJ1-6, with D maybe TRBD1 (5 bases). Trimming left V 0 bases short and J 5 bases short, with 9 bases between. This CDR3 has 15 residues. Germline CDR1 and CDR2: SGHRS and YFSETQ. CDR3 in DNA: TGCGCCAGCAGCTTGGAAGGGGCGGATAATTCACCCCTCCACTTT. Translation gives CASSLEGADNSPLHF.

V is TRBV12-3 or TRBV12-4 and J is TRBJ1-4; no reliable D call. The CDR3 extends over 13 amino acids. Trimming took off 3 bases at V and 8 bases at J, with 10 bases between the two ends. The CDR3 sequence: CASSLRVGEKLFF. CDR3 DNA sequence: TGTGCCAGCAGTTTGAGGGTAGGGGAAAAACTGTTTTTT.

The V gene is TRBV5-4, the J gene TRBJ1-2; 9 positions agree with TRBD1. The CDR3 sequence is 13 residues long. The V gene's germline CDR1 is SGHNT and CDR2 YYREEE (reference sequence). V was pared by 5 bases and J by 4 bases, with 3 bases of the junction left unmatched. CDR3 sequence: CASSQTGGYGYTF. In DNA, the CDR3 is TGTGCCAGCAGTCAGACAGGGGGCTATGGCTACACCTTC.

The chain uses TRBV5-6 and TRBJ2-5; no definite D call. The CDR3 is 14 residues long. The V gene lost 2 bases and the J gene lost 2 bases, with 10 bases spanning the gap. Germline V CDR1 and CDR2: SGHDT, YYEEEE. In DNA, the CDR3 is TGTGCCAGCAGCTTTGGGTCAGGTCAAGAGACCCAGTACTTC. This gives the protein CASSFGSGQETQYF.

The chain has TRBV6-6 and TRBJ2-3; TRBD2 is a possible D gene (6 bases). Trimming shortened V by 2 bases and J by 0 bases, and 12 bases separated the two germline ends. Germline CDR1 is MNHNY and CDR2 is SVGAGI (reference sequence). This CDR3 has 16 residues. DNA of the CDR3: TGTGCCAGCAGTTACATACCGGGGACTAGCACAGATACGCAGTATTTT. The encoded protein is CASSYIPGTSTDTQYF.

The CDR3: CASSPQANYGYTF. CDR3 DNA sequence: TGTGCCAGCAGCCCCCAGGCTAACTATGGCTACACCTTC. V is TRBV7-3 and J is TRBJ1-2; no reliable D call. Germline V CDR1 and CDR2: SGHTA, FQGTGA. Trimming removed 5 bases at V and 0 bases at J, with 7 bases between. The CDR3 contains 13 residues.

The J gene is TRBJ1-6, the V gene TRBV3-1 (or the pseudogene TRBV3-2), with 9 nucleotides matching TRBD1. V lost 0 bases and J lost 7; bases outside the gene matches: 1. The CDR3 spans 15 residues. Germline V gene sequence: CDR1 LGHDT, CDR2 YNNKEL (reference sequence). CDR3 bases: TGTGCCAGCAGCCAAGATGACAGGGGGAATTCACCCCTCCACTTT. It specifies CASSQDDRGNSPLHF.

This clone was observed a single time. This rearrangement joins TRBV2 to TRBJ1-6, with a possible D match to TRBD1 (5 bases). CDR1 is SNHLY and CDR2 is FYNNEI in the germline V gene. The CDR3 consists of 14 residues. Trimming cost V 6 bases and J 7 bases, with 13 bases left between them. The CDR3: CASRRDWNNSPLHF. In DNA form, the CDR3 reads TGTGCCAGCAGGCGGGACTGGAACAATTCACCCCTCCACTTT.

The rearrangement links TRBV7-6 to TRBJ2-5; 15 nucleotides agree with TRBD2. Germline V CDR1 and CDR2: SGHVS, FNYEAQ. The CDR3 is 18 amino acids. V shed 5 bases and J 1 base; nucleotides not matched to a gene: 8. This CDR3 is CASSTRTSGRGVQETQYF. The CDR3 DNA sequence: TGTGCCAGCAGCACCAGGACTAGCGGGAGGGGGGTCCAAGAGACCCAGTACTTC.

The chain uses TRBV27 and TRBJ1-5; tentatively, D is TRBD1 (5 bases). Looked up from germline, CDR1 is MNHEY and CDR2 is SMNVEV (reference sequence). V lost 4 bases, J lost 2 bases, and 9 bases lay in between. The CDR3 has 14 amino acids. In DNA, the CDR3 is TGTGCCAGCAGTTGGGGCGGTGGCAATCAGCCCCAGCATTTT. It yields the protein CASSWGGGNQPQHF.

The rearrangement joins TRBV16 to TRBJ1-1, with TRBD1 matching over 8 bases. The length of the CDR3 is 16 residues. Germline V gene lookup returns CDR1 KGHSY and CDR2 FQNENV. J gave up 1 base and V 1 base, and 5 bases lay outside the gene matches. The CDR3 loop is CASSQWNGTGNTEAFF. The DNA for the CDR3 is TGTGCCAGCAGCCAATGGAATGGGACAGGGAACACTGAAGCTTTCTTT.